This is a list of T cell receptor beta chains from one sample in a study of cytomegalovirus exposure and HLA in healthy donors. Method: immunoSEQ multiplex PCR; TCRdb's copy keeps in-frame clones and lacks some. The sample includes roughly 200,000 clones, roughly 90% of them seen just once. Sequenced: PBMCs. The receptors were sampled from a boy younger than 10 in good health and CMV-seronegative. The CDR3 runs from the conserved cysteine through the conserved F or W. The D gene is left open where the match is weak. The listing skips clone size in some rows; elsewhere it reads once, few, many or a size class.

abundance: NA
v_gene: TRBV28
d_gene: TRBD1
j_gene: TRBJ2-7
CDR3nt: TGTGCCAGCAGTTGGGGGACAGGGACCCACTCCTACGAGCAGTACTTC
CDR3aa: CASSWGTGTHSYEQYF

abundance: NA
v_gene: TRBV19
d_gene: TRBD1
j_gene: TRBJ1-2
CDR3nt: TGTGCCAGTAGCGCGACAGGGGACGGTAACTATGGCTACACCTTC
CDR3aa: CASSATGDGNYGYTF

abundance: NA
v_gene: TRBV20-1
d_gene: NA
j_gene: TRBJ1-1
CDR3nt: TGCAGTGCAACCGGTAACACTGAAGCTTTCTTT
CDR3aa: CSATGNTEAFF

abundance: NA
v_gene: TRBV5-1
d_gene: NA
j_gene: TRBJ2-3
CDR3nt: TGCGCCAGCAGCGTCAGGGGTTTCCAGTCATCAGATACGCAGTATTTT
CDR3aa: CASSVRGFQSSDTQYF

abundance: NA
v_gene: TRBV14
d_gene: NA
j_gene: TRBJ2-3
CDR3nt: TGTGCCAGCAGCCAAGGCCCGGACTACACAGATACGCAGTATTTT
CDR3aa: CASSQGPDYTDTQYF

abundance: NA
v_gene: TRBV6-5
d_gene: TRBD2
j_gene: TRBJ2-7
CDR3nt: TGTGCCAGCACTGGGGCGGGGGAGGCCTACGAGCAGTACTTC
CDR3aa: CASTGAGEAYEQYF

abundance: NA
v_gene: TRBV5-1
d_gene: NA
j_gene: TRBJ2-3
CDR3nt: TGCGCCAGCAGCTTCGCGTCGGCAAGGGAGGATACGCAGTATTTT
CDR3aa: CASSFASAREDTQYF

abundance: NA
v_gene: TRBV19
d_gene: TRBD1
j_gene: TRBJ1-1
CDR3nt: TGTGCCAGTAGTATACGGGACAGGGAAGCTTTCTTT
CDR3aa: CASSIRDREAFF

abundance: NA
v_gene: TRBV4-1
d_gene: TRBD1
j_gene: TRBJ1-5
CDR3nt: TGCGCCAGCAGCCAAGATCGCACAGGGGGCACTCAGCCCCAGCATTTT
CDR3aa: CASSQDRTGGTQPQHF

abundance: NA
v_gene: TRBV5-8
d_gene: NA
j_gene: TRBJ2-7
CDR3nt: TGTGCCAGCAGCGCGGACACAAGCTACGAGCAGTACTTC
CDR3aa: CASSADTSYEQYF

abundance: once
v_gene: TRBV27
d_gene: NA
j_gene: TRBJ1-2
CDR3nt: TGTGCCAGCAGTTCGGGGGGCGATGGCTACACCTTC
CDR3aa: CASSSGGDGYTF

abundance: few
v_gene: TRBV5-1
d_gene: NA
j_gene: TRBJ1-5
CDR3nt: TGCGCCAGCAGCTTGGACGGTAGCAATCAGCCCCAGCATTTT
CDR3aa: CASSLDGSNQPQHF

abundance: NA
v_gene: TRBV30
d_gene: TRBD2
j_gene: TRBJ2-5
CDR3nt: TGTGCCTGGAGTAAATCACGACTAGCGGTCAGGAGAGGGGAGACCCAGTACTTC
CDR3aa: CAWSKSRLAVRRGETQYF

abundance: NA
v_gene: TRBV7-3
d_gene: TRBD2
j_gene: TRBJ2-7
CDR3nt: TGTGCCAGCAGCTTAGCGGCGGGAGTTATGTACGAGCAGTACTTC
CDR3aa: CASSLAAGVMYEQYF

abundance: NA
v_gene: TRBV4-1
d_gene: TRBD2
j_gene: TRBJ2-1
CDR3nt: TGCGCCAGCAGCCACCTCACTAGCGGGGCAGACAATGAGCAGTTCTTC
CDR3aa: CASSHLTSGADNEQFF

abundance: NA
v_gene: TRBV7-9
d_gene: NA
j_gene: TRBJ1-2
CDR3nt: TGTGCCAGCAGCTTAGCAATCCGGAACTATGGCTACACCTTC
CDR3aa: CASSLAIRNYGYTF

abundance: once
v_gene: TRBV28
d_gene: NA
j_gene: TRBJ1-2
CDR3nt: TGTGCCAGCAGCCTTGTCGTTCGGAACTATGGCTACACCTTC
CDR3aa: CASSLVVRNYGYTF

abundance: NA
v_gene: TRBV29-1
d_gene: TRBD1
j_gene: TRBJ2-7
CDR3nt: TGCAGCGTTGTAGGACAGGGACTTACCTACGAGCAGTACTTC
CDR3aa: CSVVGQGLTYEQYF

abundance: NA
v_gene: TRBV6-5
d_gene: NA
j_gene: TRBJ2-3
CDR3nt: TGTGCCAGCAGTTACGAGGGACTTAGCACAGATACGCAGTATTTT
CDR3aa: CASSYEGLSTDTQYF

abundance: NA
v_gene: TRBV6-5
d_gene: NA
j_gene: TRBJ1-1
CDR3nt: TGTGCCAGCAGCCGGGAGGTGAACACTGAAGCTTTCTTT
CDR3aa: CASSREVNTEAFF

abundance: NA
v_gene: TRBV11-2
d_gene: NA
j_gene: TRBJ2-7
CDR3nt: TGTGCCAGCAGCCCTTGGCGTGGCAGGGGCTACGAGCAGTACTTC
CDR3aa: CASSPWRGRGYEQYF